Included here is one TCR beta chain sequence, with context. The V end lost 0 bases, the J end lost 2 bases, and 8 bases lay between the germline ends. The germline V gene has CDR1 SGHAT and CDR2 FQNNGV. This CDR3 has 16 amino acids. By way of CD45RO/CCR7/CD25/CD127/CD95/CD27, the CD4+ regulatory, stem cell-like memory, central memory and naive cells were sorted. These data come from a study of beta chain features in type 1 diabetes. What was sequenced were expressed TCRB transcripts, since all of the isolated RNA had been reverse transcribed. Clones were read by immunoSEQ multiplex PCR, and TCRdb kept only the in-frame ones, dropping some. This sample has about 180,000 clones, with roughly an eighth found just once.

The specimen was central memory CD4+ T cells from blood. The chain is built from TRBV11-2 and TRBJ2-6; D remains unclear. The clonotype comes from a woman between 18 and 29 years old in good health. For the CDR3, the DNA is TGTGCCAGCAGCTTAGATCAGAATCCTGGGGCCAACGTCCTGACTTTC. Its protein is CASSLDQNPGANVLTF. Supplemented by reference TRBV11-2 and TRBJ2-6, the full variable domain reads EAGVAQSPRYKIIEKRQSVAFWCNPISGHATLYWYQQILGQGPKLLIQFQNNGVVDDSQLPKDRFSAERLKGVDSTLKIQPAKLEDSAVYLCASSLDQNPGANVLTFGAGSRLTVL.